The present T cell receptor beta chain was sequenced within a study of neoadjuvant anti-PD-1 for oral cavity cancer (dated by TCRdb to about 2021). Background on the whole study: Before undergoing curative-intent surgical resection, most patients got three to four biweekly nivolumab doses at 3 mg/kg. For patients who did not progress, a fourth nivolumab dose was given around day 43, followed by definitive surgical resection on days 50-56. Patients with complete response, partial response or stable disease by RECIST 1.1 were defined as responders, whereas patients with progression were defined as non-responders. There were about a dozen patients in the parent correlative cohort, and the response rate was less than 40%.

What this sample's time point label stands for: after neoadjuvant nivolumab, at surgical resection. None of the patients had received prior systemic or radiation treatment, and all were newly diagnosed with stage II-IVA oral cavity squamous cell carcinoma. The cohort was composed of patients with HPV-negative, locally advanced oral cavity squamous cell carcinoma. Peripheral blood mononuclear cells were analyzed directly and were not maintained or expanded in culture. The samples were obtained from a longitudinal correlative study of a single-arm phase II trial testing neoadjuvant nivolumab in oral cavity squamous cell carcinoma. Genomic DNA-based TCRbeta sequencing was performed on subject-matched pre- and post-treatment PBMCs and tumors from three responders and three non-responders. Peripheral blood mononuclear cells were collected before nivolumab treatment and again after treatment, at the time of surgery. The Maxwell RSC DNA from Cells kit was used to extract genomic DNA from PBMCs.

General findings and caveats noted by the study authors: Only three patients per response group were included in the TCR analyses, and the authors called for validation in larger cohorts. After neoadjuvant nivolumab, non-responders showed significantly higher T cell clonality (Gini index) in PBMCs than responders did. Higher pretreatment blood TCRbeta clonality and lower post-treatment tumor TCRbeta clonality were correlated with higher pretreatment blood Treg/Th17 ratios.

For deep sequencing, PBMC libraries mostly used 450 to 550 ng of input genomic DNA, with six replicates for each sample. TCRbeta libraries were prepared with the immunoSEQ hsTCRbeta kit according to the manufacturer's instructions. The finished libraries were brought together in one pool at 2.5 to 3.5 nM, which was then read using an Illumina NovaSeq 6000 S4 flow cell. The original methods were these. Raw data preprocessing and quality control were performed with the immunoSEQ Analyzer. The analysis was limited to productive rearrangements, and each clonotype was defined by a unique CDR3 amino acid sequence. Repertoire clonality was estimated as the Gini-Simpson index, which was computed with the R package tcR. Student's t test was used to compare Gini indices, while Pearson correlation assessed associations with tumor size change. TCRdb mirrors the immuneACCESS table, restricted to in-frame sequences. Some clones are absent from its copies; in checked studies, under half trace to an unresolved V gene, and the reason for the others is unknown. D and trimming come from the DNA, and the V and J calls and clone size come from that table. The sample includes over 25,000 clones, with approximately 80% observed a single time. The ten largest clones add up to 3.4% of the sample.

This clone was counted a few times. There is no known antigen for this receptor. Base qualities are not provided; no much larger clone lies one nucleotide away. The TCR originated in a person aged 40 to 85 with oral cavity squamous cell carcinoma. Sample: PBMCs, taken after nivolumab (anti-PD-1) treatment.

In nucleotide form, the sequence is TGTGCCAGCAGTGAAGGCGGGTACGAGCAGTACTTC. Its protein reads: CASSEGGYEQYF. This receptor chain uses TRBV6-1 and TRBJ2-7; TRBD2 is a possible D gene, resting on 5 matching bases. The germline V gene gives CDR1 as MNHNS and CDR2 as SASEGT. Its CDR3 holds 12 amino acids, cysteine through phenylalanine. Solely the CDR3 DNA is kept, with 36 bases framed from the first base. V drops 1 base and J drops 4 bases, leaving 5 bases in between.